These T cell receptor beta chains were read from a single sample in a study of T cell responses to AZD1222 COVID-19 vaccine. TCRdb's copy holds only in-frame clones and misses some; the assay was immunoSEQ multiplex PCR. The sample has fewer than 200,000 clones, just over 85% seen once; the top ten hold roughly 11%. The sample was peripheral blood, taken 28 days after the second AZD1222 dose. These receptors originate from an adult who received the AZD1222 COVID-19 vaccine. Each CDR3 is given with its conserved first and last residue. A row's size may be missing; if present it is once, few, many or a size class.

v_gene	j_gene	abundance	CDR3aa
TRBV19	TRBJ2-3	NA	CASSMTSTDTQYF
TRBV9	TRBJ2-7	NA	CASSVEVGSYEQYF
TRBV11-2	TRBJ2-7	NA	CASSLVGQATLIKGEQYF
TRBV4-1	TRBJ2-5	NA	CASSDVFGQETQYF
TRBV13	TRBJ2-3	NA	CASSLYGRGPTDTQYF
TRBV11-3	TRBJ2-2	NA	CASSLESGGGTGELFF
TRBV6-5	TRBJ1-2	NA	CASSPPPDTGYTF
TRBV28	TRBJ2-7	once	CASSLPPPGHLEQYF
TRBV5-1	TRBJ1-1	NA	CASSLGTGVNTEAFF
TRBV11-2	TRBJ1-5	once	CASSLGGSPYQPQHF
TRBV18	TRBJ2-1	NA	CASSPEYNEQFF
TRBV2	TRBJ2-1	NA	CASSELGRGSPYNEQFF
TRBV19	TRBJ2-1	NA	CASSIGQGGYNEQFF
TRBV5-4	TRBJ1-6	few	CASNLQGAYNSPLHF
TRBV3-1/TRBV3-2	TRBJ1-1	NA	CASSGWGENTEAFF
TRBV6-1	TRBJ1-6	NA	CASSEWMSRSVASPLHF
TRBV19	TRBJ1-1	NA	CASSLDRATEAFF
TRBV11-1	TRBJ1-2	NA	CASTDPDRGDYGYTF
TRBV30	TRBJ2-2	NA	CAWKASGELFF
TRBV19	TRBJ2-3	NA	CASSSTSGGGPDTQYF
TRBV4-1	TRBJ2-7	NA	CASSPYTKPLTYEQYF
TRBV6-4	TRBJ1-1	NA	CASSPGTGNTEAFF
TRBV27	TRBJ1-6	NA	CASTHGRMVGSPLHF
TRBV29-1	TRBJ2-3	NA	CSVVLRTGDIDTQYF
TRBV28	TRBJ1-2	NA	CASSPSGYGYTF